This TCR beta chain originates from a study of cytomegalovirus exposure and HLA in healthy donors. PCR used 60 Vbeta primers and 13 Jbeta primers. Produced via immunoSEQ multiplex PCR; TCRdb's table is partial and in-frame only. The sample records approximately 280,000 clones, over 85% being singletons. For this clone: Its antigen is currently unknown.

General study points: Earlier analysis found most TCR beta V segments productive about 87% or about 30% of the time. V- and J-gene trimming of TCR beta was linked (in a later analysis) to a missense DCLRE1C variant.

Germline V gives CDR1 MNHNY, CDR2 SVGAGI (reference sequence). This CDR3 is built from 14 residues. Trimming took 2 bases from V and 6 from J; bases not matched to a gene: 6. This rearrangement joins TRBV6-6 to TRBJ1-2, with 7 nucleotides matching TRBD1. The TCR comes from a young woman in good health and CMV-seronegative. Sequencing was performed on PBMCs. The CDR3: CASSYATGRDGYTF. The CDR3 nucleotides are TGTGCCAGCAGTTACGCGACAGGGAGAGATGGCTACACCTTC.